This TCR beta chain was recovered during a study of T cells in Graves' hyperthyroidism and ophthalmopathy. Amplification yielded TCR beta CDR3 regions, with RNA transcripts as the source. HTBI primers were employed in a first-round RT-PCR of the TCR CDR3. TCRdb analysed the multiplex PCR reads with MiXCR anew, one entry per CDR3 protein. The sample carries 600,000 to 750,000 distinct CDR3 sequences, approximately 15% recorded once. V dropped 7 bases and J dropped 2; count of bases not matched to a gene: 4. Germline lookup yields CDR1 MNHEY and CDR2 SVGEGT. This CDR3 is 13 amino acids long. Hyperthyroidism patients were newly diagnosed, had disease duration under 2 months, and were aged 18 to 65 years. Uncontrolled infections, other autoimmune diseases, pregnancy or lactation led to exclusion of patients. The diagnostic basis comprised clinical symptoms, serum thyroxine and TRAb, thyroid ultrasound and orbital computed tomography.

The chain recombines TRBV6-2 or TRBV6-3 with TRBJ2-5; TRBD1 aligns across 7 bases. The TCR sequence derives from a man in his fifties or sixties with Graves' hyperthyroidism. Sequenced input: blood. The CDR3 nucleotides read TGTGCCAGCAATAGGGGGCGGCAAGAGACCCAGTACTTC. It is translated as CASNRGRQETQYF.